This TCR beta chain was captured in a study of CD8 T cells in Susac syndrome. The study, taken as a whole, reports: The study recognized that its TCR sequencing and HLA analysis covered a relatively small number of individuals.

Comment on this clonotype: Its matching antigen is unknown.

When the RNA was reverse transcribed, random hexamers were used with an input of roughly 0.45 to 1 ug. TCRdb re-derived calls from the immunoSEQ multiplex PCR reads in MiXCR, one entry per CDR3 protein. Of about 200,000 distinct CDR3 sequences listed, approximately 93% are singletons. Germline loops: CDR1 PRHDT, CDR2 FYEKMQ (reference sequence). V was pared by 0 bases and J by 3 bases, with 9 bases between. The CDR3 spans 14 residues. Sequencing of TCR beta was undertaken in CD8+ and CD4+ T cells derived from blood. While serving as controls, healthy donors were matched for age and sex. TEMRA cells were FACS-enriched, and CD8+ and CD4+ T cells were isolated negatively.

The sequencing input was CD4+ T cells from PBMCs. The TCR sequence derives from a human donor in good health. This chain connects TRBV13 to TRBJ2-7, with D possibly called TRBD1 or TRBD2 (5 bases each). This CDR3 is CASSLGQAGYEQYF. CDR3 nucleotide sequence: TGTGCCAGCAGCTTAGGACAGGCGGGCTACGAGCAGTACTTC.